These T cell receptor beta chains were read from a single sample in a study of blood T cells in healthy people across ages. TCRdb passed the 5' RACE reads through MiXCR, listing each CDR3 protein once. This sample has about 570,000 distinct CDR3 sequences, with about 25% found just once. The sample taken for sequencing was blood. These receptors originate from a woman aged 65 to 85 in good health. Each CDR3 is given with its conserved first and last residue. A D gene is named only where the DNA matches it firmly. Not all rows give a size; the values are once, few, many and, for expanded clones, a class.

V	J	D	size	DNA	CDR3
TRBV29-1	TRBJ2-2	TRBD2	NA	TGCAGCGTTCGACTAGCGGGGGGTCGGACCGGGGAGCTGTTTTTT	CSVRLAGGRTGELFF
TRBV20-1	TRBJ1-4	NA	many	TGCAGTGCTCTCACCGGGACTGCTGATGAAAAACTGTTTTTT	CSALTGTADEKLFF
TRBV9	TRBJ1-2	TRBD1	few	TGTGCCAGCAGCGCACAGGGACAGGGAGGTCTTGGCTACACCTTC	CASSAQGQGGLGYTF
TRBV2	TRBJ2-5	TRBD2	few	TGTGCCAGCAGCCAAAATAGCGGGGGGGCCGGTGAGACCCAGTACTTC	CASSQNSGGAGETQYF
TRBV5-1	TRBJ1-3	NA	few	TGCGCCAGCAGCTTTCAGGGAGAACCTGGAAACACCATATATTTT	CASSFQGEPGNTIYF
TRBV2	TRBJ2-5	NA	few	TGTGCCAGCGAGTGGATGAAGACCCAGTACTTC	CASEWMKTQYF
TRBV3-1	TRBJ2-6	NA	NA	TGTGCCAGCAGTCTCCATGGCTCTGGGGCCAACGTCCTGACTTTC	CASSLHGSGANVLTF
TRBV27	TRBJ2-6	NA	NA	TGTGCCAGCAGTTTGAATAGAGCCTCTGGGGCCAACGTCCTGACTTTC	CASSLNRASGANVLTF
TRBV7-2	TRBJ2-2	NA	NA	TGTGCCAGCAGCTTATATCAGGGGTCGTCCGGGGAGCTGTTTTTT	CASSLYQGSSGELFF
TRBV7-2	TRBJ1-2	NA	NA	TGTGCCAGCAGCTTAGCGCTCTCGGCCTCAAAGGTTAACTTC	CASSLALSASKVNF
TRBV4-3	TRBJ1-2	NA	few	TGCGCCAGCAGCCCCGCGGGGGGGTCCGGCTATGGCTACACCTTC	CASSPAGGSGYGYTF
TRBV27	TRBJ1-1	TRBD1	NA	TGTGCCAGCAGTTTAAGAGGGGGCAAGACTGAAGCTTTCTTT	CASSLRGGKTEAFF
TRBV7-3	TRBJ2-5	TRBD1	once	TGTGCCAGCAGCTCCGGGACAGGGGGCGGAGGGGAGACCCAGTACTTC	CASSSGTGGGGETQYF
TRBV9	TRBJ1-5	NA	NA	TGTGCCAGCAGCGGTAGCCTTTGGCCGGCCCTCGGGACACCATATAGCAATCAGCCCCAGCATTTT	CASSGSLWPALGTPYSNQPQHF
TRBV7-2	TRBJ2-1	TRBD2	NA	TGTGCCAGCAGCTTTTTTGGCGGGGGAAACAATGAGCAGTTCTTC	CASSFFGGGNNEQFF
TRBV20-1	TRBJ2-7	NA	few	TGCAGTGCTAGTGCGAATAGTTACGAGCAGTACTTC	CSASANSYEQYF
TRBV7-2	TRBJ2-1	TRBD1	few	TGTGCCAGCACCACAGGGGGCTACCGAAACAATGAGCAGTTCTTC	CASTTGGYRNNEQFF
TRBV4-1	TRBJ1-4	NA	NA	TGCGCCAGCAGCCCAACCACAGGGCCAAGTAATGAAAAACTGTTTTTT	CASSPTTGPSNEKLFF
TRBV29-1	TRBJ1-2	TRBD1	few	TGCAGCGTTGGAGGGAAGACAGGGGTTCAGAGCTATGGCTACACCTTC	CSVGGKTGVQSYGYTF
TRBV7-2	TRBJ2-5	NA	few	TGTGCCAGCAGCTCTCTAGGGCGCGTCCAAGAGACCCAGTACTTC	CASSSLGRVQETQYF
TRBV29-1	TRBJ1-1	NA	NA	TGCAGCGACGCGACAGGGAACACTGAAGCTTTCTTT	CSDATGNTEAFF
TRBV5-1	TRBJ1-4	TRBD1	NA	TGCGCCAGCAGCTCGACAGGGTCGGATGAAAAACTGTTTTTT	CASSSTGSDEKLFF
TRBV7-2	TRBJ1-3	NA	few	TGTGCCAGCAGCTATACAGGGACCCGAAACACCATATATTTT	CASSYTGTRNTIYF
TRBV9	TRBJ1-2	NA	few	TGTGCCAGCAGCGTAGAAGGACCAGATTATGGCTACACCTTC	CASSVEGPDYGYTF
TRBV5-1	TRBJ2-7	NA	NA	TGCGCCAGCAGCCCGCAGGGGCCCACCTACGAGCAGTACTTC	CASSPQGPTYEQYF
TRBV10-3	TRBJ1-1	NA	few	TGTGCCACTTCAGAGAACGGGGCGGAGAGCACTGAAGCTTTCTTT	CATSENGAESTEAFF
TRBV6-5	TRBJ2-7	NA	few	TGTGCCAGCAGCCCGACAATTGACTACGAGCAGTACTTC	CASSPTIDYEQYF
TRBV10-3	TRBJ2-3	TRBD1	NA	TGTGCCATCAAGTCGGGACAGACCAAGACAGATACGCAGTATTTT	CAIKSGQTKTDTQYF
TRBV6-6	TRBJ1-1	TRBD1	NA	TGTGCCAGCAGCCTTACACAGGGGGGGAACACTGAAGCTTTCTTT	CASSLTQGGNTEAFF
TRBV10-2	TRBJ2-3	NA	NA	TGCGCCAGCAGGGTCTCAGATACGCAGTATTTT	CASRVSDTQYF
TRBV5-1	TRBJ1-4	NA	NA	TGCGCCAGCAGCTTGGGGGGAACAACAACTAATGAAAAACTGTTTTTT	CASSLGGTTTNEKLFF
TRBV6-2/TRBV6-3	TRBJ2-2	NA	NA	TGTGCCAGCAGTACAGGGGCGAACACCGGGGGGCTGTTTTTT	CASSTGANTGGLFF
TRBV5-6	TRBJ1-2	TRBD1	few	TGTGCCAGCAGCCAATTGACAGGGTACTATGGCTACACCTTC	CASSQLTGYYGYTF
TRBV5-1	TRBJ2-7	NA	NA	TGCGCCAGCAGCAGAAACCAGAACTACGAGCAGTACTTC	CASSRNQNYEQYF
TRBV18	TRBJ1-2	NA	few	TGTGCCAGCTCCCCCCCCGCAGGGAGCTATGGCTACACCTTC	CASSPPAGSYGYTF
TRBV11-2	TRBJ2-7	NA	NA	TGTGCCAGCAGTCTTTGGGCCGAGCACTACGAGCAGTACTTC	CASSLWAEHYEQYF
TRBV20-1	TRBJ1-3	NA	NA	TGCAGTGCTAGAAACAGTCTGGGGGGCACCATATATTTT	CSARNSLGGTIYF
TRBV24-1	TRBJ2-1	TRBD2	NA	TGTGCCACCAGTGATTTTGGGCCTCCGGGACTAGCGGGACAGGTCGAGCAGTTCTTC	CATSDFGPPGLAGQVEQFF